The entry that follows covers one T cell receptor (beta chain) sequence. With 3 bases removed from V and 4 bases from J, the gap between germline ends came to 16 bases. The germline V gene encodes CDR1 SGDLS and CDR2 YYNGEE. The length of the CDR3 is 16 residues. The sample comes from a study of blood T cell repertoires in COVID-19. Study as a whole: COVID-19 samples from acute and convalescent phases originated in the United States, Italy and Spain.

Authors' methods: Cell counts per sample came from amplifying reference gene primers. TCRdb keeps only in-frame clones here, not all; method: immunoSEQ multiplex PCR. The DNA gave D and trimming, while V, J and clone size come from that table. The sample lists roughly 330,000 clones; roughly 86% were seen once. The sample comprised peripheral blood. The V and J genes are TRBV9 and TRBJ2-2; tentatively, D is TRBD2 (5 bases). The sequence derives from a man under 40 with COVID-19, enrolled during active disease. DNA for the CDR3: TGTGCCAGCAGCGCCCGCGGGCGTGGGAGCACCGGGGAGCTGTTTTTT. It is translated as CASSARGRGSTGELFF.